The 30 T cell receptor beta chains in this list originate from one sample, sequenced in a study of blood T cells in healthy people across ages. Together with a sample-barcoded 5' primer, a J-beta primer mix was included in a second PCR lasting about 7 to 12 cycles. TCRdb redid the calling of the 5' RACE reads with MiXCR, one entry per CDR3 protein. The top ten clones hold under 4% of a sample with around 820,000 distinct CDR3 sequences, approximately 25% of them seen once. This sample was shared with a second study, whose subject was T cells of mothers and their children.

Material for sequencing was blood. These receptors originate from a boy between 5 and 17 years old in good health.

In regard to this clonotype: Germline and junction disagree at one end, which may indicate a read error. This sequence joins TRBV12-3 or TRBV12-4 and TRBJ1-1; tentative D call: TRBD1 (6 bases). The CDR3 spans 15 residues. In nucleotides, the CDR3 is TGTGCCGGCAGTTTTGGTGGGGGCTGGAACACTGAAGCTTTCTTT. Translation gives CAGSFGGGWNTEAFF.

The V call is TRBV30, the J call TRBJ2-2; tentatively, D is TRBD1 (6 bases). This CDR3 has 15 amino acids. Trimming shortened V by 0 bases and J by 4 bases, and 12 bases separated the two germline ends. In germline, CDR1 is GTSNPN, CDR2 SVGIG (reference sequence). CDR3 nucleotide sequence: TGTGCCTGGAGTGTTAAAGGGGGTTTCACCGGGGAGCTGTTTTTT. Translated: CAWSVKGGFTGELFF.

The chain combines TRBV4-3 with TRBJ1-4, with D unclear. Trimming took 0 bases from V and 3 from J, leaving 8 bases between them. Per germline, CDR1 LGHNA and CDR2 YSLEER. The CDR3 length is 15 residues. CDR3 DNA sequence: TGCGCCAGCAGCCAAGATCTGCAGTCTAATGAAAAACTGTTTTTT. Translation: CASSQDLQSNEKLFF.

This clonotype was counted only a few times. The chain is built from TRBV7-2 and TRBJ2-5, with D perhaps matching TRBD1 or TRBD2 (6 bases each). TRBJ2-1 explains the end of the DNA better; the J call may be wrong. The CDR3 sequence is 17 residues long. Germline CDR1 and CDR2: SGHTA and FQGNSA. In DNA form, the CDR3 reads TGTGCCAGCAGCACTGCCCCCCCGGGGGCCCCCTACAATGAGCAGTTCTTC. Amino acid sequence: CASSTAPPGAPYNEQFF.

V gene TRBV20-1 combines with J gene TRBJ2-1, with 8 bases identical to TRBD2. J lost 4 bases, V lost 3 bases, and 5 bases had no gene match. The CDR3 totals 14 residues. The germline CDR1 and CDR2 sequences are DFQATT and SNEGSKA (reference sequence). CDR3 sequence reads: CSARWGLDYNEQFF. Here the CDR3 DNA reads TGCAGTGCTAGGTGGGGACTAGATTACAATGAGCAGTTCTTC.

This clonotype was observed a handful of times. The rearrangement links TRBV13 to TRBJ2-4, with D tentatively TRBD2 (5 bases). V was cut by 5 bases and J by 8 bases, with 13 bases left in between. In germline, CDR1 is PRHDT, CDR2 FYEKMQ (reference sequence). The CDR3 totals 13 residues. In DNA form, the CDR3 reads TGTGCCAGCAGCAGAGGACTGGTAGACATTCAGTACTTC. It is translated as CASSRGLVDIQYF.

The chain combines TRBV5-1 with TRBJ1-4; TRBD1 matches 9 bases. The CDR3 runs 18 residues. V was clipped by 4 bases and J by 3 bases; unmatched bases: 13. Germline V gene sequence: CDR1 SGHRS, CDR2 YFSETQ. This CDR3 reads CASSLDRGERGANEKLFF. The CDR3 DNA follows: TGCGCCAGCAGCCTGGACAGGGGTGAGAGAGGAGCTAATGAAAAACTGTTTTTT.

This clonotype was found many times. The rearrangement uses TRBV6-6 and TRBJ2-5; 7 bases are shared with TRBD2. CDR1 and CDR2 from the germline V gene are MNHNY and SVGAGI (reference sequence). The CDR3 contains 12 residues. V dropped 10 bases and J dropped 3; count of bases not matched to a gene: 5. The CDR3 nucleotides are TGTGCCATCAGACGGGGGGAAGAGACCCAGTACTTC. Translation: CAIRRGEETQYF.

This clonotype was seen a few times. The chain links TRBV7-2 to TRBJ2-1, with unresolved D. The CDR3 has 13 residues. V was clipped by 4 bases and J by 8 bases, with 12 bases between them. The germline gives CDR1 SGHTA, CDR2 FQGNSA. CDR3 loop: CTSSYQSSDEQFF. CDR3 in DNA: TGTACCAGCAGCTATCAGTCATCGGATGAGCAGTTCTTC. The whole variable domain, remainder taken from reference TRBV7-2 and TRBJ2-1, is GAGVSQSPSNKVTEKGKDVELRCDPISGHTALYWYRQSLGQGLEFLIYFQGNSAPDKSGLPSDRFSAERTGGSVSTLTIQRTQQEDSAVYLCTSSYQSSDEQFFGPGTRLTVL.

The gene calls are TRBV4-3 and TRBJ1-4; D gene uncertain. Trimming pared 6 bases from V and 10 bases from J, leaving 18 bases between. Looked up from germline, CDR1 is LGHNA and CDR2 is YSLEER. This CDR3 has 14 amino acids. CDR3 in amino acids: CASSEPDPLGKLFF. CDR3 in DNA: TGCGCCAGCAGTGAGCCGGACCCCCTCGGAAAACTGTTTTTT.

A word on this clonotype: The missing conserved phenylalanine or tryptophan at the end of this CDR3 makes a read error likely. This chain connects TRBV6-2 or TRBV6-3 to TRBJ2-1, with D perhaps matching TRBD2 (5 bases). The V gene's germline CDR1 is MNHEY and CDR2 SVGEGT. The CDR3 sequence is 15 residues long. CDR3 protein: CACSPRAWSYNEQFL. CDR3 nucleotide sequence: TGTGCCTGCAGTCCGAGGGCTTGGAGTTACAATGAGCAGTTCCTC.

This clonotype was seen more than once but under ten times. The gene calls are TRBV27 and TRBJ1-5, with a tentative D call TRBD1 (6 bases). V shed 8 bases and J shed 5 bases, with 13 bases lying between them. The germline V gene encodes CDR1 MNHEY and CDR2 SMNVEV (reference sequence). The CDR3 has 13 residues. CDR3 sequence reads: CASGTGTHQPQHF. CDR3 in DNA: TGTGCCAGCGGAACAGGGACGCATCAGCCCCAGCATTTT.

As for this clonotype: The junction differs from germline at one of its ends, possibly a read error. V usage is TRBV18 and J usage is TRBJ1-1; perhaps TRBD1 as D (5 bases). The CDR3 loop spans 13 amino acids. Germline values: CDR1 KGHSH, CDR2 LQKENI. The CDR3 region is CASSPGEVGHLLF. For the CDR3, the DNA is TGTGCCAGCTCACCAGGTGAGGTCGGACACTTACTCTTT.

This clonotype was counted a few times. The V and J genes are TRBV11-2 and TRBJ2-4, with TRBD1 as a possible D gene (6 bases). Per germline, CDR1 SGHAT and CDR2 FQNNGV. The length of the CDR3 is 16 residues. Trimming removed 0 bases at V and 6 bases at J, with 15 bases between. CDR3 sequence (DNA): TGTGCCAGCAGCTTAGATCTCGCCGACAGGTCAAACATTCAGTACTTC. This codes for CASSLDLADRSNIQYF.

This clonotype turned up a few times. The gene calls are TRBV27 and TRBJ1-5; D is undetermined. The ends were cut back, 5 bases at V and 4 bases at J, with 12 bases in the middle. CDR1 and CDR2 (germline): MNHEY, SMNVEV (reference sequence). This CDR3 region has 14 residues. CDR3 in DNA: TGTGCCAGCAGTACCGCACTCGAGAATCAGCCCCAGCATTTT. This gives the protein CASSTALENQPQHF.

This rearrangement joins TRBV28 to TRBJ2-5, with 14 bases that match TRBD2. V was pared by 6 bases and J by 5 bases, with 11 bases of the junction left unmatched. This CDR3 is 17 amino acids long. In germline, CDR1 is MDHEN, CDR2 SYDVKM. The CDR3 nucleotides are TGTGCCAGCAGCCCCGGGACTAGCGGGAGTGGCGTTGAGACCCAGTACTTC. Translation: CASSPGTSGSGVETQYF.

The chain is built from TRBV7-9 and TRBJ1-3; possible D gene TRBD1, 5 bases. CDR1 is SEHNR, CDR2 FQNEAQ, per germline (reference sequence). The CDR3 extends over 14 amino acids. Between the trimmed V and J ends, which lost 5 bases and 2 bases, there was a span of 10 bases. The chain's CDR3 is CASSPRGTGNTIYF. CDR3 in DNA: TGTGCCAGCAGCCCTAGGGGCACTGGAAACACCATATATTTT.

V gene TRBV7-2 combines with J gene TRBJ2-5; the D gene could be TRBD1 or TRBD2 (5 bases each). Near its end, the DNA agrees better with TRBJ2-7, so the J call may be wrong. CDR1 is SGHTA, CDR2 FQGNSA, per germline. The CDR3 runs to 15 residues. CDR3 DNA sequence: TGTGCCAGCAGCTTAGGGGGATGGGGGTCCTACGAGCAGTACTTC. Protein product: CASSLGGWGSYEQYF.

The chain couples TRBV7-4 to TRBJ2-5, with D perhaps matching TRBD1 (5 bases). Trimming left V 1 base short and J 5 bases short, with 14 bases between. The CDR3 has 15 residues. Germline loops: CDR1 SGHVT, CDR2 SQSDAQ. CDR3 amino acids: CASSLGRAKGETQYF. The CDR3 DNA reads TGTGCCAGCAGCTTAGGCAGGGCTAAGGGGGAGACCCAGTACTTC. Full variable domain (remainder filled in from reference TRBV7-4 and TRBJ2-5): GAGVSQSPRYKVAKRGRDVALRCDSISGHVTLYWYRQTLGQGSEVLTYSQSDAQRDKSGRPSGRFSAERPERSVSTLKIQRTEQGDSAVYLCASSLGRAKGETQYFGPGTRLLVL.

This clonotype was observed a handful of times. V is TRBV6-5 and J is TRBJ2-3, with TRBD2 matching 8 bases. Losses at the gene ends were 8 bases for V and 1 base for J; bases not matched to a gene: 2. The CDR3 has 13 amino acids. From germline, CDR1 is MNHEY and CDR2 SVGAGI. The chain's CDR3 is CASWRGGTDTQYF. Here the CDR3 DNA reads TGTGCCAGCTGGCGGGGGGGCACAGATACGCAGTATTTT.

This clonotype came up a few times. The rearrangement links TRBV29-1 to TRBJ2-7, with 8 positions matching TRBD1. CDR1 and CDR2 from the germline V gene are SQVTM and ANQGSEA. J lost 3 bases, V lost 6 bases, and 16 bases had no gene match. The CDR3 contains 16 residues. The CDR3 is CSVFTGQGIRDYEQYF. CDR3 coding DNA: TGCAGCGTCTTTACCGGACAGGGAATAAGGGACTACGAGCAGTACTTC.

This clonotype was seen a few times. The V gene is TRBV20-1, the J gene TRBJ2-7; the D is unclear. Looked up from germline, CDR1 is DFQATT and CDR2 is SNEGSKA (reference sequence). V was shortened by 3 bases and J by 2 bases, with 14 bases between the two germline ends. The CDR3 has 14 amino acids. CDR3 bases: TGCAGTGCTAGCAGCAGGAACAGTCCCTACGAGCAGTACTTC. It encodes CSASSRNSPYEQYF.

This clonotype occurred a few times. This chain joins TRBV6-2 or TRBV6-3 and TRBJ1-1; TRBD1 aligns across 9 bases. With V trimmed by 0 bases and J by 5 bases, 13 bases remained unmatched. The germline gives CDR1 MNHEY, CDR2 SVGEGT. This CDR3 comprises 18 residues. In nucleotides, the CDR3 is TGTGCCAGCAGTTACTCTCCTTCTAACAGGGGGCTGGGAACTGAAGCTTTCTTT. It codes for CASSYSPSNRGLGTEAFF.

The J gene is TRBJ2-7, the V gene TRBV6-1, with a tentative D call TRBD2 (6 bases). Looked up from germline, CDR1 is MNHNS and CDR2 is SASEGT. V gave up 4 bases and J gave up 2 bases, with 12 bases separating them. There are 14 residues in the CDR3. CDR3: CASSGEVFPYEQYF. CDR3 nucleotides: TGTGCCAGCAGTGGGGAGGTATTCCCCTACGAGCAGTACTTC.

CDR3: CASSSDRGTYEQYF. The CDR3 coding sequence is TGTGCCAGCAGCTCTGACAGGGGGACCTACGAGCAGTACTTC. This sequence joins TRBV7-9 and TRBJ2-5; 9 nucleotides line up with TRBD1. The closer fit of TRBJ2-7 to the DNA end suggests the J call may be wrong. The CDR3 contains 14 residues. CDR1 SEHNR and CDR2 FQNEAQ come from the germline V gene (reference sequence).

The chain links TRBV27 to TRBJ2-5; no firm D call. CDR3 length equals 14 residues. Germline CDR1 and CDR2: MNHEY and SMNVEV (reference sequence). The V gene lost 1 base and the J gene lost 0 bases, with 6 bases spanning the gap. The CDR3 reads CASSLYGDQETQYF. In nucleotides, the CDR3 is TGTGCCAGCAGTTTATATGGGGACCAAGAGACCCAGTACTTC.

This rearrangement joins TRBV29-1 to TRBJ1-2; 8 positions match TRBD1. This CDR3 is 10 amino acids long. J was trimmed by 6 bases and V by 7 bases; bases with no gene match: 1. CDR1 and CDR2 from the germline V gene are SQVTM and ANQGSEA. The CDR3 reads CSAGQDGYTF. CDR3 in DNA: TGCAGCGCGGGACAGGATGGCTACACCTTC.

The chain uses TRBV15 and TRBJ2-1, with a weak D call TRBD1 (6 bases). The assigned J gene may be wrong: the sequence end matches TRBJ2-7 better. Germline-derived CDR1 and CDR2 are LNHNV and YYDKDF (reference sequence). The CDR3 sequence is 15 residues long. The CDR3 reads CATSSRDTSVGEQYF. The CDR3 DNA reads as TGTGCCACCAGCAGCAGGGACACATCGGTAGGAGAGCAGTACTTC.

A few counts support this clonotype. One end of the junction is discordant with germline, which a read error may explain. V and J are TRBV6-6 and TRBJ2-1, with TRBD2 identical over 8 bases. The CDR3 consists of 13 residues. In germline, CDR1 is MNHNY, CDR2 SVGAGI (reference sequence). CDR3 in amino acids: CASKPGGYSEQFF. The CDR3 coding sequence is TGTGCCAGCAAGCCGGGGGGGTACAGTGAGCAGTTCTTC.

As regards this clonotype: A much larger clonotype is one base distant, so this may be a read error. The chain employs TRBV28 and TRBJ2-3; 8 bases line up with TRBD2. The CDR3 is 15 residues long. In germline, CDR1 is MDHEN, CDR2 SYDVKM. V was clipped by 4 bases and J by 1 base; unmatched bases: 4. This CDR3 is CASSSVTSGTDTQYF. CDR3 coding DNA: TGTGCCAGCAGTTCCGTGACTAGCGGCACAGATACGCAGTATTTT.